This T cell receptor beta chain was found in a study of cytomegalovirus exposure and HLA in healthy donors. The germline V gene has CDR1 KGHSH and CDR2 LQKENI. The V and J ends lost 4 bases and 11 bases respectively, with 18 bases between them. The CDR3 contains 14 residues. General observations from the study: Presence/absence analyses treated sequencing depth as roughly uniform across donors. Because they were indistinguishable, some V segments, including TRBV6-2 and TRBV6-3, were excluded. Previous analysis showed most TCR beta V segments were productive about 87% or about 30% of the time.

Comments on this clone: Antigen: not known.

Researchers ran the PCR with 60 Vbeta and 13 Jbeta primers. Authors' methods: Some 10 million of the roughly 80 million unique TCR beta chains counted in a later analysis were shared. Using immunoSEQ multiplex PCR, the repertoire was profiled, and TCRdb retains in-frame clones only, with some absent. V, J and clone size are those of that table, while D and trimming were read from the DNA. The sample consists of about 200,000 clones, 75% to 90% of them appearing once. This clonotype originated in a man aged 30 to 45 in good health and CMV-seronegative. Input material: PBMCs. The chain employs TRBV18 and TRBJ1-3, with D tentatively TRBD1 (6 bases). For the CDR3, the DNA is TGTGCCAGCTCACTCCAGGGGCCCAAAGTGGCCATATATTTT. Its protein product is CASSLQGPKVAIYF.